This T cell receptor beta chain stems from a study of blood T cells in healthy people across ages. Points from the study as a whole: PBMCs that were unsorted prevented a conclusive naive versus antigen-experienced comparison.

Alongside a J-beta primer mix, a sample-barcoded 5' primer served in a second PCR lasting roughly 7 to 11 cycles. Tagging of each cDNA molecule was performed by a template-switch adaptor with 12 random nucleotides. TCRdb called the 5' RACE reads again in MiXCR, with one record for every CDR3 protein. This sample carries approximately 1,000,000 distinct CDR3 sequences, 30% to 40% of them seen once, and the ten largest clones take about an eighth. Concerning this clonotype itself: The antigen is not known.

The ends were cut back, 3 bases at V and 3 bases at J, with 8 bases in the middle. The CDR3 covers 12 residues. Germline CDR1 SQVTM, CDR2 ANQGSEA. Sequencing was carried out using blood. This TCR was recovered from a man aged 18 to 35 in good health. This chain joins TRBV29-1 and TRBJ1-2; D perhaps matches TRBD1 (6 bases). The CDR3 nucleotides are TGCAGCGTTGATGGACAGCACTATGGCTACACCTTC. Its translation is CSVDGQHYGYTF.